This record concerns one T cell receptor (beta chain) sequence. V lost 7 bases to trimming and J lost 4 bases, with 13 bases between them. The CDR3 length is 14 residues. Germline values: CDR1 LNHDA, CDR2 SQIVND (reference sequence). This record belongs to a study of blood T cell repertoires in COVID-19. For the study at large: Donors in the United States, Italy and Spain gave samples during acute or convalescent COVID-19.

This table comes from immunoSEQ multiplex PCR, and its TCRdb copy is limited to in-frame clones, with some not included. The table has approximately 350,000 clones, about 89% seen once. The source of this sequence is a woman aged 25 to 39 with COVID-19, enrolled during active disease. The V call is TRBV19, the J call TRBJ2-2, with D possibly TRBD2 on 7 matching bases. Specimen: peripheral blood. The CDR3 is CASIHREGTGELFF. In DNA, the CDR3 is TGTGCCAGTATTCACAGGGAGGGCACCGGGGAGCTGTTTTTT.